The rows below give T cell receptor beta chains drawn from one sample of a study of shared clonotypes between healthy human individuals. Sequencing used immunoSEQ multiplex PCR; TCRdb keeps in-frame clones, though not all of them. The sample has roughly 2.2 million clones, roughly 92% seen once. Sequencing was done on a sample of naive CD4+ T cells from PBMCs. Receptors originate from a man younger than 30 in good health. Some clones in this sample may be carry-over from other donors' samples. Each CDR3 is given with its conserved first and last residue. The order of the fields is clone size, J gene, V gene, D gene, CDR3 protein, CDR3 DNA. The D gene is left open where the match is weak. The size field is filled for only some rows; it gives once, few, many or a size class.

- | TRBJ2-7 | TRBV28 | TRBD1 | CATGDGTGGNEQYF | TGTGCCACCGGAGACGGGACAGGGGGGAACGAGCAGTACTTC
- | TRBJ2-5 | TRBV28 | TRBD1 | CASSRDRGRETQYF | TGTGCCAGCAGTAGGGACAGGGGGAGAGAGACCCAGTACTTC
- | TRBJ2-5 | TRBV10-3 | TRBD1 | CAISEWGQGRETQYF | TGTGCCATCAGTGAGTGGGGACAGGGTCGGGAGACCCAGTACTTC
- | TRBJ2-7 | TRBV5-4 | - | CASSPVRGSSYEQYF | TGTGCCAGCAGCCCCGTTCGAGGGAGTTCCTACGAGCAGTACTTC
- | TRBJ1-2 | TRBV9 | TRBD1 | CASSGGGRDRAAYYGYTF | TGTGCCAGCAGCGGTGGGGGGAGAGACAGGGCGGCTTACTATGGCTACACCTTC
- | TRBJ1-5 | TRBV4-2 | - | CASSQAGYSNQPQHF | TGTGCCAGCAGCCAAGCAGGGTATAGCAATCAGCCCCAGCATTTT
- | TRBJ2-1 | TRBV30 | - | CAAGDRTDEQFF | TGTGCCGCCGGGGACCGGACGGATGAGCAGTTCTTC
once | TRBJ2-5 | TRBV19 | - | CASSSGVPGETQYF | TGTGCCAGTAGTTCCGGGGTCCCCGGTGAGACCCAGTACTTC
once | TRBJ2-1 | TRBV5-6 | TRBD1 | CASSFWDRVRGEQFF | TGTGCCAGCAGCTTTTGGGACAGGGTCCGTGGTGAGCAGTTCTTC
- | TRBJ2-7 | TRBV6-5 | TRBD1 | CASSRQGSWPYEQYF | TGTGCCAGCAGTCGACAGGGGAGTTGGCCCTACGAGCAGTACTTC
- | TRBJ2-1 | TRBV5-5 | - | CASSGFSGFSYNEQFF | TGTGCCAGCAGCGGCTTTAGCGGATTCTCCTACAATGAGCAGTTCTTC
once | TRBJ2-1 | TRBV7-9 | TRBD2 | CASSSGRDKPSSEQFF | TGTGCCAGCAGCAGCGGGAGGGATAAACCCTCTTCCGAGCAGTTCTTC
- | TRBJ2-7 | TRBV2 | TRBD2 | CASSERGGISYEQYF | TGTGCCAGCAGTGAACGGGGGGGTATCTCCTACGAGCAGTACTTC
- | TRBJ1-1 | TRBV5-1 | - | CASSLEWLGSGNTEAFF | TGCGCCAGCAGCTTGGAATGGTTGGGGTCGGGGAACACTGAAGCTTTCTTT
- | TRBJ1-2 | TRBV7-3 | TRBD1 | CASSLTSQTGEGYTF | TGTGCCAGCAGCTTAACGAGTCAGACAGGGGAAGGCTACACCTTC
- | TRBJ2-7 | TRBV18 | TRBD1 | CASSPSRGQGASYEQYF | TGTGCCAGCTCACCCTCTCGGGGGCAGGGGGCCTCCTACGAGCAGTACTTC
- | TRBJ2-3 | TRBV28 | TRBD2 | CATTVLAGTDTQYF | TGTGCCACCACGGTGCTAGCGGGCACAGATACGCAGTATTTT
- | TRBJ1-4 | TRBV18 | - | CASSSDEKLFF | TGTGCCAGCTCCTCCGATGAAAAACTGTTTTTT
- | TRBJ2-1 | TRBV15 | - | CATSLPTRGNEQFF | TGTGCCACCAGCCTACCGACTAGAGGCAATGAGCAGTTCTTC
- | TRBJ2-7 | TRBV25-1 | TRBD2 | CASSPPSGRRQYF | TGTGCCAGCAGCCCCCCTAGCGGGAGAAGGCAGTACTTC
- | TRBJ2-7 | TRBV28 | TRBD2 | CASSPSLAGGTYEQYF | TGTGCCAGCAGCCCATCTTTAGCGGGAGGGACCTACGAGCAGTACTTC
- | TRBJ1-1 | TRBV7-2 | TRBD1 | CASSLAPGQGSGAFF | TGTGCCAGCAGCTTAGCGCCGGGACAGGGAAGCGGGGCTTTCTTT
- | TRBJ1-5 | TRBV7-9 | TRBD1 | CASSLGQGSNQPQHF | TGTGCCAGCAGCCTCGGACAGGGCAGCAATCAGCCCCAGCATTTT
- | TRBJ2-1 | TRBV5-1 | TRBD2 | CASSPLAGTYNEQFF | TGCGCCAGCAGCCCCCTAGCGGGGACCTACAATGAGCAGTTCTTC
- | TRBJ2-7 | TRBV7-8 | - | CASSFEAGLQYF | TGTGCCAGCAGCTTCGAGGCGGGACTGCAGTACTTC
- | TRBJ2-1 | TRBV7-3 | TRBD2 | CASSLVSSGREQFF | TGTGCCAGCAGCTTAGTTTCCAGCGGGAGAGAGCAGTTCTTC
- | TRBJ1-1 | TRBV18 | - | CASSPAGLGTEAFF | TGTGCCAGCTCACCGGCCGGCCTCGGTACTGAAGCTTTCTTT
- | TRBJ1-1 | TRBV5-1 | - | CASSSEMNTEAFF | TGCGCCAGCAGCTCTGAGATGAACACTGAAGCTTTCTTT
- | TRBJ2-7 | TRBV18 | - | CASSTGGKSYEQYF | TGTGCCAGCTCTACGGGTGGGAAGTCCTACGAGCAGTACTTC